This entry lists 31 T cell receptor beta chains sequenced from one sample in a study of blood T cell repertoires in COVID-19. Using immunoSEQ multiplex PCR, the repertoire was profiled, and TCRdb retains in-frame clones only, with some absent. The repertoire holds 200,000 to 250,000 clones, with about nine tenths as singletons. Specimen: peripheral blood. Source of these receptors: a woman aged 55-69 years with acute or convalescent COVID-19.

The chain recombines TRBV4-2 with TRBJ2-5; D ambiguous. In germline, CDR1 is LGHNA, CDR2 YNFKEQ. V gave up 6 bases and J gave up 4 bases, with 15 bases separating them. The CDR3 is made up of 14 amino acids. This CDR3 is CASSPRRGVETQYF. The CDR3, as DNA: TGTGCCAGCAGTCCTCGACGAGGCGTAGAGACCCAGTACTTC.

The chain recombines TRBV7-8 with TRBJ1-1; maybe TRBD1 (5 bases). There are 15 residues in the CDR3. Looked up from germline, CDR1 is SGHVS and CDR2 is FQNEAQ. Trimming left V 11 bases short and J 4 bases short, with 23 bases between. The CDR3 loop is CASSGELPGTTEAFF. The CDR3, as DNA: TGTGCCTCTAGCGGAGAACTACCGGGGACCACTGAAGCTTTCTTT.

V usage is TRBV9 and J usage is TRBJ2-1; 8 positions agree with TRBD2. The CDR3 loop spans 14 amino acids. Trimming took 2 bases from V and 7 from J; bases not matched to a gene: 5. Germline CDR1 is SGDLS and CDR2 is YYNGEE. The chain's CDR3 is CASSVGSGINEQFF. The CDR3 region has the DNA TGTGCCAGCAGCGTTGGTAGCGGGATTAATGAGCAGTTCTTC.

V is TRBV25-1 and J is TRBJ2-7; 8 nucleotides agree with TRBD2. Trimming took 6 bases from V and 3 from J; bases not matched to a gene: 7. Germline loops: CDR1 MGHDK, CDR2 SYGVNS. This CDR3 is built from 14 residues. The CDR3 protein is CASSGRGEGYEQYF. CDR3 sequence (DNA): TGTGCCAGCAGCGGGAGGGGGGAAGGCTACGAGCAGTACTTC.

The chain has TRBV7-3 and TRBJ2-2, with 7 bases aligning to TRBD2. J was trimmed by 6 bases and V by 3 bases; bases with no gene match: 19. This CDR3 contains 19 residues. CDR1 is SGHTA and CDR2 is FQGTGA in the germline V gene. The CDR3 DNA is TGTGCCAGCAGCTTCAACCGGGGAGGGCAGAGCCTACCCCCCGGGGAGCTGTTTTTT. Encoded protein: CASSFNRGGQSLPPGELFF.

The chain combines TRBV18 with TRBJ2-5; the match to TRBD2 covers 13 bases. CDR3 length: 16 amino acids. The V and J ends lost 1 base and 5 bases, in that order; junction bases with no gene match: 4. CDR1 KGHSH and CDR2 LQKENI come from the germline V gene. DNA for the CDR3: TGTGCCAGCTCACCACAGGGGACTAGCGGGGCGGAGACCCAGTACTTC. Protein: CASSPQGTSGAETQYF.

This chain connects TRBV9 to TRBJ2-1; D remains unclear. Trimming left V 3 bases short and J 0 bases short, with 7 bases between. There are 14 residues in the CDR3. Germline loops: CDR1 SGDLS, CDR2 YYNGEE. The CDR3 protein is CASSGRHSYNEQFF. CDR3 bases: TGTGCCAGCAGCGGGCGACACTCCTACAATGAGCAGTTCTTC. Using reference TRBV9 and TRBJ2-1 for the parts outside the CDR3, the full variable domain is DSGVTQTPKHLITATGQRVTLRCSPRSGDLSVYWYQQSLDQGLQFLIQYYNGEERAKGNILERFSAQQFPDLHSELNLSSLELGDSALYFCASSGRHSYNEQFFGPGTRLTVL.

The V call is TRBV9, the J call TRBJ2-1; D unresolved. Germline V gene sequence: CDR1 SGDLS, CDR2 YYNGEE. The V end lost 4 bases, the J end lost 4 bases, and 15 bases lay between the germline ends. The CDR3 spans 15 residues. The CDR3 DNA follows: TGTGCCAGCAGCTCAAGTCCATCTAGTTACAATGAGCAGTTCTTC. Its translation: CASSSSPSSYNEQFF.

V usage is TRBV4-2 and J usage is TRBJ2-7; a possible D gene is TRBD2 (5 bases). Looked up from germline, CDR1 is LGHNA and CDR2 is YNFKEQ. This CDR3 is built from 16 residues. The ends were cut back, 1 base at V and 2 bases at J, with 15 bases in the middle. In DNA, the CDR3 is TGTGCCAGCAGCCAAGGAAGGACTCAAAACCCCTACGAGCAGTACTTC. This codes for CASSQGRTQNPYEQYF.

This clone was counted a single time. This chain connects TRBV4-3 to TRBJ1-6; 8 nucleotides align to TRBD1. Trimming removed 0 bases from V and 8 bases from J; junction bases left unmatched: 6. Germline values: CDR1 LGHNA, CDR2 YSLEER. The CDR3 covers 16 residues. The chain's CDR3 is CASSQDSGQGYSPLHF. CDR3 sequence (DNA): TGCGCCAGCAGCCAAGATAGCGGACAGGGATATTCACCCCTCCACTTT.

J is TRBJ2-1 and V is TRBV5-4; 8 nucleotides align to TRBD2. The CDR3 contains 16 residues. CDR1 and CDR2 from the germline V gene are SGHNT and YYREEE (reference sequence). The V gene end was trimmed by 1 base and the J gene end by 7 bases; junction bases not matched to a gene: 10. CDR3 loop: CASSLTSGGLGNEQFF. As DNA, the CDR3 is TGTGCCAGCAGCTTGACTAGCGGCGGGTTGGGGAATGAGCAGTTCTTC.

CDR3 region: CASSPRLADTQYF. Written as DNA, the CDR3 is TGTGCCAGCAGTCCCCGACTAGCAGATACGCAGTATTTT. The chain employs TRBV2 and TRBJ2-3, with a weak D call TRBD2 (6 bases). V was clipped by 5 bases and J by 4 bases, with 10 bases between them. CDR3 length: 13 amino acids. Germline values: CDR1 SNHLY, CDR2 FYNNEI. Filled out from reference TRBV2 and TRBJ2-3, the complete variable domain reads EPEVTQTPSHQVTQMGQEVILRCVPISNHLYFYWYRQILGQKVEFLVSFYNNEISEKSEIFDDQFSVERPDGSNFTLKIRSTKLEDSAMYFCASSPRLADTQYFGPGTRLTVL.

V and J are TRBV5-4 and TRBJ2-5; possible D gene TRBD1, 6 bases. The ends were cut back, 3 bases at V and 1 base at J, with 13 bases in the middle. CDR1 is SGHNT and CDR2 is YYREEE in the germline V gene (reference sequence). This CDR3 has 15 amino acids. The chain's CDR3 is CASSSKGTSQETQYF. The CDR3 DNA reads TGTGCCAGCAGCTCAAAGGGGACATCCCAAGAGACCCAGTACTTC.

This clone was counted once. The genes are TRBV5-8 and TRBJ1-4; D gene unclear. Germline CDR1 reads SGHTS; CDR2 reads YDEGEE. The CDR3 contains 15 residues. V lost 0 bases and J lost 4, with 10 bases in between. As DNA, the CDR3 is TGTGCCAGCAGCTTGGGGCGGGGTTTTAATGAAAAACTGTTTTTT. Translating gives CASSLGRGFNEKLFF. The full variable domain, completed using reference TRBV5-8 and TRBJ1-4, is EAGVTQSPTHLIKTRGQQATLRCSPISGHTSVYWYQQALGLGLQFLLWYDEGEERNRGNFPPRFSGRQFPNYSSELNVNALELEDSALYLCASSLGRGFNEKLFFGSGTQLSVL.

The chain links TRBV15 to TRBJ1-2; 8 bases line up with TRBD1. CDR1 is LNHNV, CDR2 YYDKDF, per germline (reference sequence). The CDR3 is 16 amino acids. The V segment lost 1 base and the J segment 4 bases; nucleotides outside the gene matches: 8. The CDR3 protein is CATSRGGRGRLYGYTF. In nucleotides, the CDR3 is TGTGCCACCAGCAGAGGTGGCAGGGGGCGCCTCTATGGCTACACCTTC.

This chain uses TRBV4-2 with TRBJ1-1; 8 bases map to TRBD1. The CDR3 extends over 15 amino acids. V shed 0 bases, J shed 5 bases, and the junction held 5 bases outside the gene matches. Per germline, CDR1 LGHNA and CDR2 YNFKEQ. The CDR3 reads CASSQDLQGGTEAFF. The CDR3 DNA is TGTGCCAGCAGCCAAGATCTACAGGGGGGGACTGAAGCTTTCTTT.

This chain connects TRBV10-1 to TRBJ2-7; TRBD2 agrees at 10 bases. V dropped 0 bases and J dropped 5; count of bases not matched to a gene: 7. The CDR3 is 16 amino acids. Germline V gives CDR1 WNHNN, CDR2 SYGVQD (reference sequence). The CDR3 DNA reads TGCGCCAGCAGTGAGTCGGGTAGCGGGAGGCGTCACGAGCAGTACTTC. Translated, it gives CASSESGSGRRHEQYF.

The chain combines TRBV11-2 with TRBJ1-4, with 10 bases identical to TRBD1. Germline CDR1 SGHAT, CDR2 FQNNGV. The ends lost 4 bases at V and 8 bases at J; junction bases unmatched: 4. CDR3 size: 14 residues. CDR3 sequence reads: CASSSTGGEEKLFF. DNA of the CDR3: TGTGCCAGCAGCTCGACAGGGGGCGAGGAAAAACTGTTTTTT. The full variable domain, its missing parts supplied by reference TRBV11-2 and TRBJ1-4, is EAGVAQSPRYKIIEKRQSVAFWCNPISGHATLYWYQQILGQGPKLLIQFQNNGVVDDSQLPKDRFSAERLKGVDSTLKIQPAKLEDSAVYLCASSSTGGEEKLFFGSGTQLSVL.

The V gene is TRBV9, the J gene TRBJ2-5, with 9 bases identical to TRBD2. The CDR3 covers 17 residues. CDR1 and CDR2 from the germline V gene are SGDLS and YYNGEE. Unmatched junction bases numbered 11, after V lost 0 bases and J lost 5 bases. This chain's CDR3 is CASSVATAGGPRETQYF. As DNA, the CDR3 is TGTGCCAGCAGCGTAGCTACGGCGGGGGGGCCTCGGGAGACCCAGTACTTC.

The rearrangement links TRBV15 to TRBJ2-1, with 8 bases fitting TRBD2. This CDR3 has 16 amino acids. V was pared by 0 bases and J by 5 bases, with 6 bases of the junction left unmatched. From germline, CDR1 is LNHNV and CDR2 YYDKDF (reference sequence). The CDR3 coding sequence is TGTGCCACCAGCAGAGATTTGGCGGGAGGAGACAATGAGCAGTTCTTC. Translated, it gives CATSRDLAGGDNEQFF.

The chain links TRBV5-1 to TRBJ1-3; D is perhaps TRBD1 (6 bases). The length of the CDR3 is 17 residues. Germline CDR1 and CDR2: SGHRS and YFSETQ. V was clipped by 0 bases and J by 0 bases, with 13 bases between them. Written as DNA, the CDR3 is TGCGCCAGCAGCTTGGCAGGCAGGGGCTCCTCTGGAAACACCATATATTTT. Translating gives CASSLAGRGSSGNTIYF.

This chain joins TRBV7-8 and TRBJ2-5; 10 nucleotides line up with TRBD1. This CDR3 comprises 14 residues. Germline V gene lookup returns CDR1 SGHVS and CDR2 FQNEAQ. J lost 4 bases, V lost 6 bases, and 5 bases had no gene match. The CDR3 here is CASSKGQGGETQYF. The CDR3 nucleotides read TGTGCCAGCAGTAAAGGACAGGGGGGAGAGACCCAGTACTTC.

The genes are TRBV6-2 or TRBV6-3 and TRBJ2-2; D call uncertain. The CDR3 sequence is 15 residues long. V was pared by 0 bases and J by 5 bases, with 10 bases between. In germline, CDR1 is MNHEY, CDR2 SVGEGT. The CDR3 bases are TGTGCCAGCAGTTACTCGTCGGTAGCAACCGGGGAGCTGTTTTTT. Protein product: CASSYSSVATGELFF.

This rearrangement joins TRBV5-1 to TRBJ2-7; 11 bases match TRBD2. Trimming removed 0 bases from V and 7 bases from J; junction bases left unmatched: 6. The CDR3 loop spans 15 amino acids. CDR1 SGHRS and CDR2 YFSETQ come from the germline V gene. The CDR3 reads CASSLDTSGGKEQYF. The CDR3 region has the DNA TGCGCCAGCAGCTTGGATACTAGCGGGGGAAAAGAGCAGTACTTC.

The gene calls are TRBV25-1 and TRBJ2-1, with 12 bases matching TRBD2. Germline CDR1 MGHDK, CDR2 SYGVNS. V dropped 2 bases and J dropped 7; count of bases not matched to a gene: 0. The CDR3 loop spans 14 amino acids. The CDR3 bases are TGTGCCAGCAGTGAAACTAGCGGGAGGAATGAGCAGTTCTTC. It encodes CASSETSGRNEQFF.

This sequence joins TRBV6-1 and TRBJ1-6; the D is unclear. This CDR3 region has 15 residues. Trimming took off 2 bases at V and 8 bases at J, with 13 bases between the two ends. Per the germline V gene, CDR1 is MNHNS and CDR2 is SASEGT. In DNA form, the CDR3 reads TGTGCCAGCAGTGAAATCGCAGGTGATTATTCACCCCTCCACTTT. This codes for CASSEIAGDYSPLHF.

This chain uses TRBV29-1 with TRBJ2-5; 12 bases are shared with TRBD2. The CDR3 has 16 amino acids. CDR1 is SQVTM, CDR2 ANQGSEA, per germline. The trim removed 7 bases at V and 5 bases at J, leaving 14 bases unmatched. CDR3 in amino acids: CSETRTSGIGRETQYF. Written as DNA, the CDR3 is TGCAGCGAGACCAGGACTAGCGGGATAGGGAGGGAGACCCAGTACTTC.

The J gene is TRBJ2-2, the V gene TRBV5-6; TRBD1 matches 8 bases. Germline V gene sequence: CDR1 SGHDT, CDR2 YYEEEE. With V trimmed by 0 bases and J by 3 bases, 4 bases remained unmatched. CDR3 size: 16 residues. CDR3 residues: CASSLGDRGYTGELFF. The CDR3, as DNA: TGTGCCAGCAGCTTGGGTGACAGGGGCTACACCGGGGAGCTGTTTTTT. Full variable domain (missing parts from reference TRBV5-6 and TRBJ2-2): DAGVTQSPTHLIKTRGQQVTLRCSPKSGHDTVSWYQQALGQGPQFIFQYYEEEERQRGNFPDRFSGHQFPNYSSELNVNALLLGDSALYLCASSLGDRGYTGELFFGEGSRLTVL.

The chain carries TRBV4-2 and TRBJ1-5; 10 nucleotides line up with TRBD1. With V trimmed by 5 bases and J by 4 bases, 5 bases remained unmatched. CDR1 is LGHNA and CDR2 is YNFKEQ in the germline V gene. This CDR3 is 15 amino acids long. The CDR3 here is CASSSRTGGNQPQHF. In DNA form, the CDR3 reads TGTGCCAGCAGCTCCCGGACAGGGGGAAATCAGCCCCAGCATTTT.

This chain connects TRBV4-2 to TRBJ2-5; 14 bases fit TRBD2. The length of the CDR3 is 17 residues. Germline V CDR1 and CDR2: LGHNA, YNFKEQ. V shed 2 bases, J shed 5 bases, and the junction held 7 bases outside the gene matches. CDR3 DNA sequence: TGTGCCAGCAGCCAAAAAGGACTAGCGGGAGGTCGGGAGACCCAGTACTTC. It translates to CASSQKGLAGGRETQYF.

The chain recombines TRBV9 with TRBJ2-1; tentatively, D is TRBD2 (5 bases). The CDR3 runs 14 residues. V was pared by 0 bases and J by 2 bases, with 6 bases between. In germline, CDR1 is SGDLS, CDR2 YYNGEE. The CDR3 loop is CASSVDGTYNEQFF. CDR3 DNA sequence: TGTGCCAGCAGCGTAGACGGGACCTACAATGAGCAGTTCTTC.